Below, one T cell receptor (beta chain) is given with its context. Its specificity is not known. The repertoire was sequenced with immunoSEQ multiplex PCR; TCRdb's copy has only in-frame clones and lacks some. The table lists roughly 130,000 clones, about nine tenths of them singletons, with about an eighth in the top ten. This specimen belongs to a study of PD-1 blockade in mismatch repair-deficient tumors. About the research overall: Patients had about 13 mismatch repair-deficient cancer types and were previously treated and progressing. The study, taken as a whole, reports: Tumor-resident clones, often undetectable pretreatment in blood, expanded then contracted after pembrolizumab.

A few pembrolizumab responders had their TCRs sequenced. V trimming: 3 bases; J trimming: 8 bases; junction bases outside the gene matches: 1. This CDR3 is built from 12 residues. CDR1 and CDR2 (germline): MNHEY, SMNVEV (reference sequence). This clonotype was obtained from an adult with mismatch repair-deficient cancer. Sequenced here: peripheral blood, sampled approximately 73 weeks after starting pembrolizumab. The chain is built from TRBV27 and TRBJ1-2; 9 bases agree with TRBD1. DNA of the CDR3: TGTGCCAGCAGTTTTACAGGGGGCGGCTACACCTTC. Amino acid sequence: CASSFTGGGYTF.